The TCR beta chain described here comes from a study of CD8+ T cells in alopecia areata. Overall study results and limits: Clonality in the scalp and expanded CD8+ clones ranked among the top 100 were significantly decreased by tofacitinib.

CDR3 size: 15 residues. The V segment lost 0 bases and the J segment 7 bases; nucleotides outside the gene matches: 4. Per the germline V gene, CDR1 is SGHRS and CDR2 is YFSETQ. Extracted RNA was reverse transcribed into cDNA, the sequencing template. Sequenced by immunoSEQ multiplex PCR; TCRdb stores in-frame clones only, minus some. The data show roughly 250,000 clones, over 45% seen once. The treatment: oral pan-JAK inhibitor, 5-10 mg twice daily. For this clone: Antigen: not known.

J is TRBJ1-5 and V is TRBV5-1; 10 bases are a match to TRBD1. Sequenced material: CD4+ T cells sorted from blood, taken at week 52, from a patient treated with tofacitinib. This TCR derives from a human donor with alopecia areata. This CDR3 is CASSLGQGAYQPQHF. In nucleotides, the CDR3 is TGCGCCAGCAGCTTGGGACAGGGGGCTTACCAGCCCCAGCATTTT.